These T cell receptor beta chains were read from a single sample in a study of blood T cell repertoires in COVID-19. TCRdb's table, derived via immunoSEQ multiplex PCR, lists solely in-frame clones and lacks some. The sample contains around 110,000 clones, around four fifths of which appear only once. Specimen: peripheral blood. Source of these receptors: a woman in her sixties or seventies with acute or convalescent COVID-19. Both conserved end residues are part of each CDR3. The D gene is left open where the match is weak. The listing skips clone size in some rows; elsewhere it reads once, few, many or a size class.

j_gene | d_gene | v_gene | len | abundance | CDR3aa | CDR3nt
TRBJ2-3 | . | TRBV7-6 | 15 | . | CASSSGQLSTDTQYF | TGTGCCAGCAGCTCTGGACAGCTCAGCACAGATACGCAGTATTTT
TRBJ2-7 | TRBD1 | TRBV12-5 | 15 | . | CASGLGTGGIYEQYF | TGTGCTAGTGGCCTAGGGACAGGGGGAATCTACGAGCAGTACTTC
TRBJ1-2 | TRBD1 | TRBV28 | 14 | . | CATAGDRGNYGYTF | TGTGCCACCGCTGGGGACAGGGGGAACTATGGCTACACCTTC
TRBJ2-7 | TRBD1 | TRBV19 | 18 | . | CASSIVGEPGQDSYEQYF | TGTGCCAGTAGTATAGTAGGGGAACCGGGACAGGACTCCTACGAGCAGTACTTC
TRBJ2-2 | . | TRBV6-2/TRBV6-3 | 14 | . | CASSWLLNTGELFF | TGTGCCAGCAGTTGGCTCCTGAACACCGGGGAGCTGTTTTTT
TRBJ1-1 | . | TRBV29-1 | 12 | . | CSVVGESTEAFF | TGCAGCGTTGTAGGGGAAAGTACTGAAGCTTTCTTT
TRBJ2-1 | TRBD2 | TRBV7-9 | 16 | . | CASSPAVAGLYNEQFF | TGTGCCAGCAGCCCCGCCGTAGCGGGGCTATACAATGAGCAGTTCTTC
TRBJ1-5 | TRBD1 | TRBV7-9 | 14 | . | CASSSGQIGQPQHF | TGTGCCAGCAGCTCGGGACAGATTGGTCAGCCCCAGCATTTT
TRBJ2-1 | . | TRBV20-1 | 10 | . | CSARDGRHVF | TGCAGCGCTAGAGATGGGAGACATGTCTTC
TRBJ2-1 | . | TRBV19 | 11 | . | CASRVTDEQFF | TGTGCCAGTAGAGTAACGGATGAGCAGTTCTTC
TRBJ1-5 | TRBD1 | TRBV11-2 | 15 | . | CASSPGTASNQPQHF | TGTGCCAGCAGCCCCGGGACAGCAAGCAATCAGCCCCAGCATTTT
TRBJ1-1 | TRBD1 | TRBV18 | 13 | . | CASSTIGTGEAFF | TGTGCCAGCTCAACGATCGGGACAGGGGAAGCTTTCTTT
TRBJ2-1 | TRBD1 | TRBV6-2/TRBV6-3 | 21 | . | CASSYFSSGTGSPSSYNEQFF | TGTGCCAGCAGTTACTTCAGTTCCGGGACAGGGTCCCCAAGCTCCTACAATGAGCAGTTCTTC
TRBJ1-1 | . | TRBV10-3 | 14 | . | CAISGLTANTEAFF | TGTGCCATCAGTGGGTTGACAGCGAACACTGAAGCTTTCTTT
TRBJ1-5 | . | TRBV16 | 14 | few | CASSPSPANQPQHF | TGTGCCAGCAGCCCATCTCCCGCGAATCAGCCCCAGCATTTT
TRBJ2-1 | TRBD1 | TRBV7-9 | 16 | . | CASSSLTGGSYNEQFF | TGTGCCAGCAGCTCCCTAACAGGGGGCTCCTACAATGAGCAGTTCTTC
TRBJ1-4 | . | TRBV7-2 | 14 | . | CASSLRVGYEKLFF | TGTGCCAGCAGCTTGAGGGTGGGGTATGAAAAACTGTTTTTT
TRBJ2-7 | TRBD2 | TRBV5-1 | 20 | . | CASSLGGGRASGNSHYEQYF | TGCGCCAGCAGCTTGGGTGGAGGGCGGGCTAGCGGGAACAGCCACTACGAGCAGTACTTC
TRBJ1-1 | . | TRBV11-2 | 15 | . | CASSLEGGLVSSAFF | TGTGCCAGCAGCTTAGAGGGGGGGCTAGTAAGTTCAGCTTTCTTT
TRBJ1-5 | . | TRBV6-6 | 14 | . | CASTRSDSNQPQHF | TGTGCCAGCACCAGAAGCGATAGCAATCAGCCCCAGCATTTT
TRBJ2-7 | TRBD2 | TRBV27 | 14 | . | CASSRVAGAYEQYF | TGTGCCAGCAGTCGAGTAGCGGGAGCCTACGAGCAGTACTTC
TRBJ2-3 | TRBD1 | TRBV19 | 17 | . | CASSTRDRGRSTDTQYF | TGTGCCAGTAGTACCCGGGACAGGGGTCGGAGCACAGATACGCAGTATTTT
TRBJ2-3 | . | TRBV2 | 14 | . | CASSIARSTDTQYF | TGTGCCAGCAGTATAGCGAGGAGCACAGATACGCAGTATTTT
TRBJ1-1 | . | TRBV28 | 16 | few | CASSLFTGRLNTEAFF | TGTGCCAGCAGTTTATTTACGGGGAGGTTGAACACTGAAGCTTTCTTT
TRBJ1-6 | TRBD1 | TRBV18 | 15 | . | CASSPDRGNNSPLHF | TGTGCCAGCTCCCCTGACAGGGGCAATAATTCACCCCTCCACTTT
TRBJ2-3 | TRBD2 | TRBV19 | 17 | few | CASTLAGGNRRGDTQYF | TGTGCCAGTACCCTAGCGGGAGGGAACCGCAGGGGAGATACGCAGTATTTT
TRBJ1-3 | TRBD1 | TRBV5-1 | 17 | . | CASSEKSGTGVRNTIYF | TGCGCCAGCAGCGAGAAATCCGGGACAGGGGTTCGAAACACCATATATTTT
TRBJ1-4 | . | TRBV4-2 | 14 | . | CASSPKGEGEKLFF | TGTGCCAGCAGCCCGAAGGGAGAAGGGGAAAAACTGTTTTTT
TRBJ2-7 | . | TRBV12-3/TRBV12-4 | 13 | . | CASRNSPGYEQYF | TGTGCCAGCAGAAACTCCCCCGGCTACGAGCAGTACTTC
TRBJ2-1 | TRBD1 | TRBV19 | 12 | . | CASRGQARSKFF | TGTGCCAGTAGGGGACAGGCAAGAAGTAAGTTCTTC
TRBJ2-3 | TRBD1 | TRBV15 | 14 | once | CATSRGQGEDTQYF | TGTGCCACCAGCAGAGGACAGGGTGAAGATACGCAGTATTTT
TRBJ2-5 | TRBD1 | TRBV6-5 | 15 | . | CASRKGTGGRETQYF | TGTGCCAGCAGAAAAGGGACAGGGGGCCGGGAGACCCAGTACTTC
TRBJ1-2 | . | TRBV5-6 | 15 | . | CASSSPRQASYGYTF | TGTGCCAGCAGTTCCCCACGACAGGCCTCCTATGGCTACACCTTC
TRBJ2-1 | TRBD2 | TRBV9 | 15 | few | CASSITSGSSGEQFF | TGTGCCAGCAGCATCACTAGCGGGAGCTCTGGTGAGCAGTTCTTC
TRBJ1-1 | . | TRBV7-5 | 18 | . | CARSLSKIGQGLRTEAFF | TGTGCCAGAAGCCTCTCCAAAATCGGACAGGGGTTGCGGACTGAAGCTTTCTTT
TRBJ1-1 | TRBD1 | TRBV12-3/TRBV12-4 | 13 | . | CASLKGADTEAFF | TGTGCCTCCCTTAAGGGGGCGGACACTGAAGCTTTCTTT
TRBJ1-3 | . | TRBV3-1/TRBV3-2 | 13 | . | CASSRDSRNTIYF | TGTGCCAGCAGCCGTGACTCCCGAAACACCATATATTTT
TRBJ1-5 | TRBD1 | TRBV4-1 | 15 | . | CASSQGTGGYQPQHF | TGCGCCAGCAGCCAAGGGACAGGGGGTTACCAGCCCCAGCATTTT
TRBJ2-2 | . | TRBV14 | 13 | . | CASSLGLTGELFF | TGTGCCAGCAGTCTAGGACTCACCGGGGAGCTGTTTTTT
TRBJ2-2 | TRBD2 | TRBV5-6 | 14 | . | CSTQRGPGAGELFF | TGTTCCACCCAGCGGGGGCCTGGGGCCGGGGAGCTGTTTTTT
TRBJ2-7 | . | TRBV14 | 14 | . | CASSQDLRLNEQYF | TGTGCCAGCAGCCAAGATCTGAGACTGAACGAGCAGTACTTC
TRBJ2-1 | TRBD2 | TRBV19 | 16 | . | CASSRTSGRSYNEQFF | TGTGCCAGTAGTAGGACTAGCGGGAGGTCCTACAATGAGCAGTTCTTC